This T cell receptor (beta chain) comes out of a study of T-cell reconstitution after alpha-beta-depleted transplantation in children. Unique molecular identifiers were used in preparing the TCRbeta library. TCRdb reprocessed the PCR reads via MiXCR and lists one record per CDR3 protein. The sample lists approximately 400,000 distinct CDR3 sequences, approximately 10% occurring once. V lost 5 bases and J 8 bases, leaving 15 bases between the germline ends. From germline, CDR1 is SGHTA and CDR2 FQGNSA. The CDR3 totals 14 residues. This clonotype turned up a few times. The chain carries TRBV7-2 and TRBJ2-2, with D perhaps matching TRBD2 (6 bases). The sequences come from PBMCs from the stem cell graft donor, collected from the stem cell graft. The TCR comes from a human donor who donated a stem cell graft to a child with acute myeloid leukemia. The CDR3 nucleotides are TGTGCCAGCAGCGCCGCGGAGGGCGAGGGGGAGCTGTTTTTT. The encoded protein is CASSAAEGEGELFF. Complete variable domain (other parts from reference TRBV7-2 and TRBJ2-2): GAGVSQSPSNKVTEKGKDVELRCDPISGHTALYWYRQSLGQGLEFLIYFQGNSAPDKSGLPSDRFSAERTGGSVSTLTIQRTQQEDSAVYLCASSAAEGEGELFFGEGSRLTVL.